This paragraph reports one TCR beta chain. Which antigen it targets is not known. Per-base qualities were not stored, and no clone one base away is much larger. The data were obtained in a study of cytomegalovirus exposure and HLA in healthy donors (dated by TCRdb to about 2017). About the investigation overall: According to an earlier analysis of 587 of the donors, some 170 million T cells yielded 117 million unique TCR beta sequences and about 300 Gb of sequence data. About 300 gigabases of sequencing data and around 85 million unique TCR sequences made up an early release that covered approximately 620 HLA-typed donors. The genetic ancestry cluster associated with self-reported Caucasian donors included 80% to 90% of the 300 to 450 genotyped donors. The study aimed to test whether cataloging public T cell receptors could reveal signatures of past pathogen exposure. The T cell repertoires of around 670 subjects were profiled by immunosequencing and related to cytomegalovirus serostatus. A separate validation cohort of approximately 120 different subjects was used in addition to the roughly 670-subject first cohort. To predict cytomegalovirus infection status, the study combined high-throughput TCR immunosequencing, statistical association of individual TCRs with disease status, and machine learning. In a later analysis, previously published TCR beta repertoires from 600 to 850 donors were re-analyzed and high-resolution HLA genotyping was added so that TCR occurrence patterns could be studied. Rather than drawing on any new phenotypic data, the later analysis identified candidate immune exposures from TCR beta sequences and the way those sequences occurred across donors. An earlier analysis of several hundred of the donors used high-throughput TCR beta sequencing to judge whether each TCR beta V gene segment behaved as functional or pseudogenic. Donor age, sex, ethnicity and CMV serostatus were collected together with the repertoire data. A later genetic analysis took genome-wide SNP genotypes for about 65% of the 666 donors and used that subset as a discovery cohort. Every repertoire in the discovery cohort had been generated on one and the same sequencing platform. HLA typing included class I and class II loci at four-digit resolution. Typing coverage varied by locus: 629-630 donors for A, B, C, DRB1 and DQB1; more than 500 for DQA1; over 600 for DPA1; more than 450 for DPB1. Because of strong linkage in the cohort, roughly five DR-DQ haplotypes were treated as single units for association and clustering. Across some 400 genotyped donors of the cohort, an average of roughly 200,000 unique TCR beta nucleotide sequences per donor were sequenced, and 15% to 20% of those sequences were non-productive. Results the study describes overall, beyond this receptor: In both the original and validation cohorts, the classifier was reported to diagnose cytomegalovirus status with high specificity and sensitivity. A later genetic analysis associated a missense DCLRE1C variant with V-gene and J-gene trimming of TCR beta chains, and an independent cohort replicated the association. Broadly in line with IMGT annotations, most TCR beta V segments showed up in productive rearrangements about 87% or about 30% of the time in an earlier analysis of 587 of the donors. A later analysis found that HLA-associated TCR beta chains were more clonally expanded and had lower generation probabilities than equally common non-associated chains. Compared with the roughly 710-donor mean, donors in an Asian-associated ancestry cluster had fewer N-insertions in productive TCRs, according to a later genetic analysis. While some public TCRs were present in many individuals, most TCR sequences turned up only very rarely across donors. Because counts were too low, some 17 rarely observed V segments, including chromosome 9 orphons, were left out of the earlier analysis of a few hundred of the donors. At a false discovery rate of 0.05, a later analysis linked about 17,000 TCR beta sequences to specific HLA alleles. Assigning TCR associations to individual alleles was difficult when HLA alleles, especially DR and DQ, strongly co-occurred. The only immune exposure information available for the cohort was CMV serostatus. Because the 87-base-pair reads could not distinguish some IMGT-functional V segments, including TRBV6-2 and TRBV6-3, those segments were excluded. According to a later analysis, most CMV-associated TCR beta chains appeared to be HLA-restricted, and the HLA associations seemed to be driven largely by CMV exposure. A further reported finding was that TCR beta sequences accurately predicted the HLA-A and HLA-B alleles for most subjects in the first cohort. The sequencing pipeline was judged likely to have produced a cluster of highly shared sequence variants as a technical artifact. In the study, some 180 TCR beta chains were listed as associated with cytomegalovirus. It was suggested by the authors that the approach could potentially be generalized to other disease states and immunological phenotypes. In vitro tests confirmed that a few of the cytomegalovirus-associated TCR beta chains recognize cytomegalovirus antigens. A later analysis reported that several top co-occurrence clusters appeared linked to parvovirus B19, influenza, CMV and Epstein-Barr virus. Presence/absence analyses assumed roughly uniform sequencing depth across donors, an assumption that may not hold. Only TCR beta chains were sequenced in this cohort, and the absence of alpha or paired-chain data limited detectable features. Correlated functional status among segregating V segments might be attributable to linkage disequilibrium, but an unknown experimental factor could not be ruled out. Because HLA typing was unavailable for some donors at each locus, only the typed subset was used in association tests. In a later analysis, the rate of TCR association differed among HLA loci, with DRB1 alleles having the most associated TCRs and HLA-C alleles having the fewest.

The library was built by means of the immunoSEQ multiplex PCR assay. The multiplex PCR relied on a mix of 60 forward primers for TCR Vbeta segments and 13 reverse primers for TCR Jbeta segments. The CDR3 region of rearranged TCR beta genes was amplified from genomic DNA with a multiplex PCR assay. The Illumina HiSeq System was used to sequence the amplified TCR beta libraries as 87-base-pair reads. The study's own analysis went as follows. In a later analysis, tens of millions of unique TCR beta chains were counted across the roughly 610 repertoires, and roughly 9.9 million of these chains were shared by at least two donors. To remove PCR and sequencing errors, raw reads were error-corrected and collapsed into unique sequences using a nearest-neighbor algorithm that merged closely related sequences. V, D and J gene segments were assigned by aligning CDR3 sequences to IMGT reference sequences. For a sequence to be retained, a match of at least six nucleotides was required to both a V gene segment and a J gene segment. A rearrangement counted as productive if the CDR3 had no stop codons and remained in frame with V and J, and every other rearrangement counted as non-productive. CDR3 was defined according to IMGT convention as the region running from the second conserved V-encoded cysteine to the conserved J-encoded phenylalanine. The earlier analysis of approximately 500 of the donors excluded sequences that lacked an unambiguous match to a single V gene segment. In an earlier analysis of several hundred of the donors, a V segment was called functional when productive rearrangements were above 56.7%, and segregating when the standard deviation between donors exceeded 5%. A statistical classification framework was developed to diagnose cytomegalovirus status using the catalog of TCR beta chain sequences. V and J gene assignment, in a later analysis, came from comparing TCR nucleotide sequences with IMGT/GENE-DB human TR gene sequences. A later analysis assigned CDR3 sequences and most-parsimonious VDJ recombination scenarios with the TCRdist pipeline. In a later analysis, each TCR beta chain was defined by its CDR3 amino acid sequence together with its V-gene family, and reads without a unique V-gene family were excluded. To address suspected cross-contamination and a sequencing artifact, a later analysis removed 592 highly shared, low-generation-probability nucleotide sequences. In a later analysis, a clonal expansion index for each public chain was calculated from normalized within-repertoire ranks of inferred template counts. In a later analysis, generation probabilities were computed with a VDJ recombination model fitted to out-of-frame rearrangements, and the resulting probabilities were checked against IGoR. A later analysis scored TCR-TCR, TCR-HLA and TCR-CMV co-occurrence with hypergeometric tests, applying a repertoire-size bias correction to TCR pairs. To estimate false discovery rates, a later analysis permuted the HLA or CMV assignments 20 times. A later analysis grouped co-occurring TCRs with DBSCAN, adding TCRdist sequence similarity when clustering within HLA-allele-positive subsets. For co-occurrence clustering, repertoires with fewer than 30,000 or more than 120,000 public chains were excluded, along with roughly 5 repertoires with anomalous nucleotide sharing. This is the immuneACCESS table as TCRdb keeps it, with only in-frame sequences that have V and J called. A part of the clones is gone; compared with another copy, unresolved V genes explain less than half, and the rest is unexplained. The V and J calls and clone size are taken from that table; D and trimming were inferred from the DNA. The sample profile shows about 93,000 clones; approximately 60% of them were found once. About 5.4% of the sample is in the top ten clones.

The CDR3, from cysteine to phenylalanine, totals 14 residues. Of all the DNA, just the CDR3 is kept, 42 bases in frame from base 1. Relative to germline, V is 4 bases shorter and J is 5 bases shorter, with 11 bases between their ends. CDR1 is given as MGHRA and CDR2 as YSYEKL, both from the germline V gene. The cohort was made up of roughly 670 healthy bone marrow donors. All cohort members were sampled while nominally healthy, although unrecorded immune exposures were likely present. The donor tested CMV seropositive and was one of the 289 seropositive cohort members. Each donor provided a peripheral blood sample, and peripheral blood mononuclear cells were used for TCR beta sequencing. Genomic DNA extraction from the blood cell samples was performed with the Qiagen DNeasy Blood Extraction Kit.

This TCR came from a boy under 18 in good health and CMV-seropositive. Material: PBMCs. The chain is encoded by TRBV4-1 joined to TRBJ1-4; a weak D assignment points to TRBD1 (6 bases agree). The nucleotides read TGCGCCAGCAGCCGATACCAGGGGAATGAAAAACTGTTTTTT. It translates to CASSRYQGNEKLFF.